There are a few counts of the clone carrying this T cell receptor (beta chain). The antigen remains undetermined. Total RNA was isolated from each sample in quantities of at least 5.5 micrograms. This entry belongs to a study of blood T cells in healthy people across ages. Study-wide findings and caveats: Diversity figures derived from one million T cells were judged to underestimate the true value. Whereas aged donors had fewer naive CD4+ cells, long-lived donors had more of them and higher diversity. Significant beta diversity loss was already apparent by age approximately 36, declining roughly linearly.

The CDR3 runs to 11 residues. Trimming removed 4 bases at V and 0 bases at J, with 3 bases between. The germline V gene encodes CDR1 DFQATT and CDR2 SNEGSKA (reference sequence). PCR was performed a second time for about 6 to 11 cycles using a sample-barcoded 5' primer and a J-beta primer mix. TCRdb fed the 5' RACE reads into MiXCR, producing one record per CDR3 protein. This table has 1.5 million to 1.8 million distinct CDR3 sequences, 35% to 45% appearing once. V gene TRBV20-1 combines with J gene TRBJ2-5; no firm D call. Sequenced sample: blood. This TCR derives from a woman aged 18-30 years in good health. This chain's CDR3 is CSAKYQETQYF. For the CDR3, the DNA is TGCAGTGCTAAGTACCAAGAGACCCAGTACTTC.